This TCR beta chain came from a study of blood T cell repertoires in COVID-19. Study context: PBMCs, B-cell-depleted T cells, or T cells provided the cDNA or gDNA that made up the material.

As to this clone: Other DNA sequences in the same sample also yield this CDR3.

Source study methods: How many nucleated cells were present was estimated from reference gene primer amplification. Clones were read by immunoSEQ multiplex PCR, and TCRdb kept only the in-frame ones, dropping some. The V and J calls and clone size were taken over from that table, and D and trimming were inferred from the DNA. Here the sample spans around 470,000 clones, 90% being singletons. For recovered donors of Cohort 3, there were two negative PCRs, clearance, or symptom resolution. The germline V gene encodes CDR1 SGHRS and CDR2 YFSETQ. V lost 4 bases, J lost 3 bases, and 6 bases stayed unmatched. There are 15 residues in the CDR3.

This sequence originates from a man aged 18 to 29 who had recovered from COVID-19. The V call is TRBV5-1, the J call TRBJ2-1; TRBD2 agrees at 8 bases. Sequencing was carried out using PBMCs or T cells enriched from blood (not recorded which). CDR3 nucleotide sequence: TGCGCCAGCAGCCTAGGTAGCGGGAACTACAATGAGCAGTTCTTC. It yields the protein CASSLGSGNYNEQFF.